The 18 T cell receptor beta chains reported below all come from one sample, sequenced in a study of shared clonotypes between healthy human individuals (dated by TCRdb to the early 2020s). Library generation was performed with the immunoSEQ multiplex PCR assay. The immuneACCESS repertoire file appears here via TCRdb, limited to in-frame rearrangements. These files lack a portion of the clones; in checked studies, under half of the deficit traces to unresolved V genes, and the cause of the others is not known. Within this sample are 1.6 million or so clones, with roughly 96% of them counted one time only. In total, the top ten clones hold roughly 1.1% of the sample. Sequencing input: naive CD4+ T cells sorted from blood. The meaning of the sample's cell subset or site label: CD45RA+ positively selected. Every receptor here comes from a man under 40 in good health.

The genes are TRBV5-1 and TRBJ2-5, with TRBD1 matching over 8 bases. The CDR3 is 15 residues long. V lost 2 bases to trimming and J lost 5 bases; unmatched junction nucleotides: 8. The germline V gene encodes CDR1 SGHRS and CDR2 YFSETQ. The CDR3 DNA reads TGCGCCAGCAGCTTCAGACAGGGGCCGGGGGAGACCCAGTACTTC. Translation: CASSFRQGPGETQYF. The variable domain in full, completed from reference TRBV5-1 and TRBJ2-5, reads KAGVTQTPRYLIKTRGQQVTLSCSPISGHRSVSWYQQTPGQGLQFLFEYFSETQRNKGNFPGRFSGRQFSNSRSEMNVSTLELGDSALYLCASSFRQGPGETQYFGPGTRLLVL.

The chain uses TRBV28 and TRBJ2-5, with a weak D call TRBD1 (6 bases). CDR3 length equals 14 residues. CDR1 MDHEN and CDR2 SYDVKM come from the germline V gene. V lost 4 bases, J lost 5 bases, and 14 bases lay in between. CDR3 residues: CASSSRTVPETQYF. CDR3 nucleotide sequence: TGTGCCAGCAGTTCCCGGACAGTTCCGGAGACCCAGTACTTC.

The V and J genes are TRBV5-1 and TRBJ1-4; D is undetermined. The CDR3 has 15 amino acids. CDR1 and CDR2 from the germline V gene are SGHRS and YFSETQ. With 2 bases removed from V and 0 bases from J, the gap between germline ends came to 8 bases. CDR3 in amino acids: CASSFARPTNEKLFF. The CDR3 region has the DNA TGCGCCAGCAGCTTCGCGAGGCCAACTAATGAAAAACTGTTTTTT.

The CDR3 spells CASSLSTPSGANVLTF. DNA for the CDR3: TGTGCCAGCAGTTTATCGACGCCCTCTGGGGCCAACGTCCTGACTTTC. This chain uses TRBV28 with TRBJ2-6; D not resolved. The CDR3 runs 16 residues. Germline values: CDR1 MDHEN, CDR2 SYDVKM. The germline V and J ends were trimmed by 1 base and 0 bases, with 7 bases remaining between them.

V gene TRBV18 combines with J gene TRBJ1-4; a possible D gene is TRBD1 (5 bases). Looked up from germline, CDR1 is KGHSH and CDR2 is LQKENI. CDR3 length equals 14 residues. V was trimmed by 5 bases and J by 3 bases, leaving 10 bases between them. Written as DNA, the CDR3 is TGTGCCAGCTCAGCGCAGGGTTCTAATGAAAAACTGTTTTTT. It translates to CASSAQGSNEKLFF. Drawing the rest from reference TRBV18 and TRBJ1-4, the complete variable domain is NAGVMQNPRHLVRRRGQEARLRCSPMKGHSHVYWYRQLPEEGLKFMVYLQKENIIDESGMPKERFSAEFPKEGPSILRIQQVVRGDSAAYFCASSAQGSNEKLFFGSGTQLSVL.

The CDR3 DNA reads TGCGCCAGCAGCCCAACCGGGACCTCGGTATACGAGCAGTACTTC. It specifies CASSPTGTSVYEQYF. The chain joins TRBV5-1 to TRBJ2-7, with D perhaps matching TRBD1 or TRBD2 (5 bases each). With 4 bases removed from V and 4 bases from J, the gap between germline ends came to 18 bases. CDR3 length equals 15 residues. The V gene's germline CDR1 is SGHRS and CDR2 YFSETQ.

The chain employs TRBV5-6 and TRBJ2-5; unclear D gene. This CDR3 contains 15 residues. Trimming left V 4 bases short and J 4 bases short, with 17 bases between. Germline CDR1 and CDR2: SGHDT and YYEEEE. CDR3 coding DNA: TGTGCCAGCAGCCTTCCTGTCTCTGCCCCAGAGACCCAGTACTTC. Translated, it gives CASSLPVSAPETQYF.

In DNA, the CDR3 is TGTGCCAGCAACCCCTATGGCCCGGGGAGCAATCAGCCCCAGCATTTT. Translated: CASNPYGPGSNQPQHF. The V and J genes are TRBV5-6 and TRBJ1-5, with D unclear. Trimming took off 6 bases at V and 1 base at J, with 17 bases between the two ends. This CDR3 is 16 amino acids long. CDR1 and CDR2 from the germline V gene are SGHDT and YYEEEE.

This clone has just one count. This chain uses TRBV2 with TRBJ2-5; D may be TRBD1 (6 bases). Germline lookup yields CDR1 SNHLY and CDR2 FYNNEI. Deletions cut 0 bases from V and 5 bases from J, with 10 bases between. There are 14 residues in the CDR3. CDR3 residues: CASSEAQGWETQYF. In DNA, the CDR3 is TGTGCCAGCAGTGAAGCGCAGGGGTGGGAGACCCAGTACTTC.

The V call is TRBV28, the J call TRBJ2-3, with 8 bases identical to TRBD2. The germline CDR1 and CDR2 sequences are MDHEN and SYDVKM. J gave up 1 base and V 10 bases, and 7 bases lay outside the gene matches. This CDR3 contains 14 residues. The CDR3 sequence: CAIQLAERTDTQYF. The CDR3 DNA reads TGTGCCATCCAACTAGCGGAGCGCACAGATACGCAGTATTTT. Supplemented by reference TRBV28 and TRBJ2-3, the full variable domain reads DVKVTQSSRYLVKRTGEKVFLECVQDMDHENMFWYRQDPGLGLRLIYFSYDVKMKEKGDIPEGYSVSREKKERFSLILESASTNQTSMYLCAIQLAERTDTQYFGPGTRLTVL.

This chain uses TRBV4-1 with TRBJ1-5; D is ambiguous. Trimming stripped 2 bases from V and 4 bases from J, with 6 bases between. Germline CDR1 reads MGHRA; CDR2 reads YSYEKL. The CDR3 has 13 amino acids. CDR3: CASSQINNQPQHF. The CDR3 DNA reads TGCGCCAGCAGCCAAATAAATAATCAGCCCCAGCATTTT.

The chain has TRBV18 and TRBJ1-2; possibly TRBD1 for D (6 bases). The CDR3 spans 15 residues. Germline V gives CDR1 KGHSH, CDR2 LQKENI. Trimming took 5 bases from V and 6 from J, leaving 19 bases between them. This CDR3 reads CASSWRRGASDGYTF. DNA of the CDR3: TGTGCCAGCTCATGGAGGCGGGGGGCTTCTGATGGCTACACCTTC. The full variable domain, with the rest looked up from reference TRBV18 and TRBJ1-2, is NAGVMQNPRHLVRRRGQEARLRCSPMKGHSHVYWYRQLPEEGLKFMVYLQKENIIDESGMPKERFSAEFPKEGPSILRIQQVVRGDSAAYFCASSWRRGASDGYTFGSGTRLTVV.

V usage is TRBV28 and J usage is TRBJ2-3, with 7 bases fitting TRBD1. The CDR3 sequence is 15 residues long. Per the germline V gene, CDR1 is MDHEN and CDR2 is SYDVKM. Unmatched junction bases numbered 7, after V lost 5 bases and J lost 2 bases. The CDR3 DNA follows: TGTGCCAGCAGTAACCGGGACAGACACACAGATACGCAGTATTTT. This gives the protein CASSNRDRHTDTQYF.

J is TRBJ2-7 and V is TRBV5-1; D might be TRBD1 (7 bases). V was shortened by 1 base and J by 1 base, with 21 bases between the two germline ends. Per the germline V gene, CDR1 is SGHRS and CDR2 is YFSETQ. This CDR3 comprises 18 residues. The CDR3 loop reads CASSLFLRETGQSYEQYF. CDR3 bases: TGCGCCAGCAGCTTGTTCCTCCGGGAGACAGGGCAATCCTACGAGCAGTACTTC.

A word on this clone: The sample has other DNA sequences that encode this CDR3 too. V gene TRBV7-9 combines with J gene TRBJ2-7, with D tentatively TRBD2 (5 bases). V dropped 0 bases and J dropped 5 bases, with 11 bases sitting between them. The germline gives CDR1 SEHNR, CDR2 FQNEAQ (reference sequence). CDR3 length equals 14 residues. The CDR3 reads CASSLAGEAHEQYF. The CDR3 region has the DNA TGTGCCAGCAGCTTAGCGGGAGAAGCTCACGAGCAGTACTTC.

The V call is TRBV11-2, the J call TRBJ1-1, with D unclear. V dropped 1 base and J dropped 6 bases, with 12 bases sitting between them. CDR1 and CDR2 from the germline V gene are SGHAT and FQNNGV. The CDR3 has 14 residues. As DNA, the CDR3 is TGTGCCAGCAGCTTAGTAAGGGATCGAGCTGAAGCTTTCTTT. Translated: CASSLVRDRAEAFF.

V is TRBV28 and J is TRBJ2-7, with D maybe TRBD2 (5 bases). The CDR3 loop spans 11 amino acids. Germline V gene sequence: CDR1 MDHEN, CDR2 SYDVKM. V was trimmed by 8 bases and J by 6 bases, leaving 11 bases between them. CDR3 loop: CASHYGVEQYF. The CDR3 DNA follows: TGTGCCAGCCACTACGGGGTCGAGCAGTACTTC.

V usage is TRBV18 and J usage is TRBJ1-1; D unresolved. CDR3 length equals 15 residues. Trimming took 3 bases from V and 2 from J, leaving 13 bases between them. Looked up from germline, CDR1 is KGHSH and CDR2 is LQKENI. CDR3 sequence (DNA): TGTGCCAGCTCACCCGCCGGACGGAAAAACACTGAAGCTTTCTTT. Translated: CASSPAGRKNTEAFF.